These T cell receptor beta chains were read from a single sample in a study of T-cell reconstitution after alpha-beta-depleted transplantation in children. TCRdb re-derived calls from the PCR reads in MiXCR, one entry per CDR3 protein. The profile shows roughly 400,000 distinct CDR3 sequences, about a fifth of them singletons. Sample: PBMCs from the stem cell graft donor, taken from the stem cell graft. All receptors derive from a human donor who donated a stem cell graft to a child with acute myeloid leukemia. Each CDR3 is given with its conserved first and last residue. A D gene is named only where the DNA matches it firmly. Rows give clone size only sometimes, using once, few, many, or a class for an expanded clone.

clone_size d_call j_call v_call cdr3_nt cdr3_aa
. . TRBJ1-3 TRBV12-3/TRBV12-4 TGTGCCAGCAGCTTCACCGATGCGAACACCATATATTTT CASSFTDANTIYF
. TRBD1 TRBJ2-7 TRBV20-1 TGCAGTGTGTGGGACAGATCCTACGAGCAGTACTTC CSVWDRSYEQYF
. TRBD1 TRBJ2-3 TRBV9 TGTGCCAGCAGCGTCAGGGGGTTCGCTAGCACAGATACGCAGTATTTT CASSVRGFASTDTQYF
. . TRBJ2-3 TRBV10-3 TGTGCCATCAGGGGGATGGAGGCTACAGATACGCAGTATTTT CAIRGMEATDTQYF
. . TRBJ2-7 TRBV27 TGTGCCAGCAGTCCCACGCCCCACGAGCAGTACTTC CASSPTPHEQYF
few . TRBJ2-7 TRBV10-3 TGTGCCTCTGGAGTAGGCTACGAGCAGTACTTC CASGVGYEQYF
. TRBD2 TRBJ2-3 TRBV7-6 TGTGCCAGCAGCTTAATAGCGGGAGGGCCTTTGCCAGATACGCAGTATTTT CASSLIAGGPLPDTQYF
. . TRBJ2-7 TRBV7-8 TGTGCCAGCAGCTTAGTGGCAGGGAGCCCGGGTACGGTAAGGGAGCAGTACTTC CASSLVAGSPGTVREQYF
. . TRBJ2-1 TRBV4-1 TGCGCCAGCAGCCAAGAGGGGTTTTACGAGCAGTTCTTC CASSQEGFYEQFF
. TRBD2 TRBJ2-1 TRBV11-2 TGTGCCAGCAAGGATCGCGGGGGCTCCTACAATGAGCAGTTCTTC CASKDRGGSYNEQFF
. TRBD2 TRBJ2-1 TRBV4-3 TGCGCCAGCAGCCAAGAGAAACTAGGGCTAGCGGGAAACAATGAGCAGTTCTTC CASSQEKLGLAGNNEQFF
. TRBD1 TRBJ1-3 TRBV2 TGTGCCAGCAGTCGGACAGGACGGAACACCATATATTTT CASSRTGRNTIYF
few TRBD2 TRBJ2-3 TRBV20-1 TGCAGTGCTAGCGGGACTAGCGGGCACACAGATACGCAGTATTTT CSASGTSGHTDTQYF
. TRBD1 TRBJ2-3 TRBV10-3 TGTGCCACGACTTTCCAGGGGGATACAGATACGCAGTATTTT CATTFQGDTDTQYF
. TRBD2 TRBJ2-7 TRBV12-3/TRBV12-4 TGTGCCAGCAGTTCCTCTAGCGGGAGTGTCTACGAGCAGTACTTC CASSSSSGSVYEQYF
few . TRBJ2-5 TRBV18 TGTGCCAGCTCACCCATCGCGGAGACCCAGTACTTC CASSPIAETQYF
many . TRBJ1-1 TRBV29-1 TGCAGCGGGAGAGGGGGGATGGACACTGAAGCTTTCTTT CSGRGGMDTEAFF
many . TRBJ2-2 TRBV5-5 TGTGCCAGCAGTTCCCGTCGGGCTTGGACCGGGGAGCTGTTTTTT CASSSRRAWTGELFF
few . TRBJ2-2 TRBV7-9 TGTGCCAGCAGCGGCAGGACGGCGAACACCGGGGAGCTGTTTTTT CASSGRTANTGELFF
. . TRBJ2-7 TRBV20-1 TGCAGTGCCTGGCGGGACCCCGAGCAGTACTTC CSAWRDPEQYF
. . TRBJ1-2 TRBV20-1 TGCAGTGCTAGAGAAACTCCAGGCTATGGCTACACCTTC CSARETPGYGYTF
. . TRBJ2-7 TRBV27 TGTGCCAGCAGTTTGGCGCGACAGAGCTCCTACGAGCAGTACTTC CASSLARQSSYEQYF
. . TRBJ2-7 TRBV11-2 TGTGCCAGCAGCTTAGAGATAAAGCCAACCTACGAGCAGTACTTC CASSLEIKPTYEQYF
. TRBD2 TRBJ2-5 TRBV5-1 TGCGCCAGCAGCTTTACGGGAGGCCCACAAGAGACCCAGTACTTC CASSFTGGPQETQYF
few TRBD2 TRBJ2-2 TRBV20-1 TGCAGTGCTAGCGGGGGGGGACCCCTCCGGGGCGGGGAGCTGTTTTTT CSASGGGPLRGGELFF
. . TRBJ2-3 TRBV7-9 TGTGCCAGCAGCTTAGTTCAGCCGTCCACAGATACGCAGTATTTT CASSLVQPSTDTQYF
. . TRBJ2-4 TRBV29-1 TGCAGCGTTGGTGTACTCGGAGCCAAAAACATTCAGTACTTC CSVGVLGAKNIQYF
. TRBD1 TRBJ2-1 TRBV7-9 TGTGCCAGCAGCTTAGTCGGACAGGGGGCGAATAATGAGCAGTTCTTC CASSLVGQGANNEQFF
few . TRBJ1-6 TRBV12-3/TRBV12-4 TGTGCCAGCAGTTTAGGAGGGGGGGCCTATAATTCACCCCTCCACTTT CASSLGGGAYNSPLHF
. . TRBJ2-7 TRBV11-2 TGTGCCAGCAGCTTAATACGGATCTACGAGCAGTACTTC CASSLIRIYEQYF
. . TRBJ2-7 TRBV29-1 TGCAGCGTTGAAGACCAGGGGCTCGGGCAGTACTTC CSVEDQGLGQYF
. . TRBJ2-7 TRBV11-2 TGTGCCAGCAGCTCTCTACATCAGGGGCCAACAACCTACGAGCAGTACTTC CASSSLHQGPTTYEQYF
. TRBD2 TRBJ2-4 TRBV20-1 TGCAGTGCTAGGGAGACTAGCGGGAGGGTTCAGGCCAAAAACATTCAGTACTTC CSARETSGRVQAKNIQYF
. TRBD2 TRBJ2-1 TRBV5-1 TGCGCCAGCAGCTTGCCTATAGCGGGAGCAGAAAATGAGCAGTTCTTC CASSLPIAGAENEQFF
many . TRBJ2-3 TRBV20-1 TGCAGTGCTAGTGATAGACAAGGACGCCGTGGCACAGATACGCAGTATTTT CSASDRQGRRGTDTQYF
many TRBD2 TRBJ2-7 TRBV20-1 TGCAGTGCCGATACTAGCGGTGACTCCTACGAGCAGTACTTC CSADTSGDSYEQYF
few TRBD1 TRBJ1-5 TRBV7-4 TGTGCCAGCAGCAATACCGGGACAGGGGGTCTCAATCAGCCCCAGCATTTT CASSNTGTGGLNQPQHF
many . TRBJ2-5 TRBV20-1 TGCAGTGCTAAACTAGCACAAGAGACCCAGTACTTC CSAKLAQETQYF
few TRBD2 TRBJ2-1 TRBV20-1 TGCAGTGCTAGAGATTGGATAGCGGGCACCAATGAGCAGTTCTTC CSARDWIAGTNEQFF
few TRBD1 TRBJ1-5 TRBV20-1 TGCAGTGCGAGAGGGACAGGGGACGGTCAGCCCCAGCATTTT CSARGTGDGQPQHF
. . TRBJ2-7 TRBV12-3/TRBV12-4 TGTGCCAGCAGGGGAATGGGCGAGCAGTACTTC CASRGMGEQYF